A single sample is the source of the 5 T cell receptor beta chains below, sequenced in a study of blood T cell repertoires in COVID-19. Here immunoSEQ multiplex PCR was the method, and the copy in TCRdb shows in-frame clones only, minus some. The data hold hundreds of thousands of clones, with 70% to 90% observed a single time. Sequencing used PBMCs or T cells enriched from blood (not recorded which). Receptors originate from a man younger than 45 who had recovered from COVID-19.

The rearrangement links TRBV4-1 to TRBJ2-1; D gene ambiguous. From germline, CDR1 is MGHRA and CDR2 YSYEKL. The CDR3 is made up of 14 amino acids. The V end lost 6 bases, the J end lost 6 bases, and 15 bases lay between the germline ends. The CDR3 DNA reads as TGCGCCAGCAGTCCACTACTAAAGGTCAATGAGCAGTTCTTC. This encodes CASSPLLKVNEQFF.

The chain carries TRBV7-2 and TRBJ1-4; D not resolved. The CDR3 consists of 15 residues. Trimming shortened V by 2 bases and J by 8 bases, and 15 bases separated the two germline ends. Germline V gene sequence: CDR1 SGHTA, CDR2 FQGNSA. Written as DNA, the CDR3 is TGTGCCAGCAGCTTAACGCCATTCGCGAACGAAAAACTGTTTTTT. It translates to CASSLTPFANEKLFF.

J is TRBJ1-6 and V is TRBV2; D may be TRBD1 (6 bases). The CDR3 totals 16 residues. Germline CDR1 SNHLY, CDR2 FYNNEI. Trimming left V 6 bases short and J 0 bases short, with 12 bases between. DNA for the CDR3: TGTGCCAGCAGAGACAGGTCGAGCTCCTATAATTCACCCCTCCACTTT. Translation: CASRDRSSSYNSPLHF.

The CDR3 sequence: CASSRTVGLASYEQYF. CDR3 in DNA: TGTGCCAGCAGCCGGACTGTCGGACTAGCTTCCTACGAGCAGTACTTC. The chain combines TRBV3-1 (or the pseudogene TRBV3-2) with TRBJ2-7, with 8 nucleotides matching TRBD2. With 4 bases clipped from V and 1 base from J, the junction kept 9 bases outside the gene matches. The CDR3 spans 16 residues. CDR1 LGHDT and CDR2 YNNKEL come from the germline V gene (reference sequence).

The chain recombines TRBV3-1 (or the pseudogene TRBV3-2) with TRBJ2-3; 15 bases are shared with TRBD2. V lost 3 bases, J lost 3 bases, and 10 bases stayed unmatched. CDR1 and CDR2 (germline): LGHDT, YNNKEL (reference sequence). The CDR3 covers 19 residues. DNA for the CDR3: TGTGCCAGCAGCCATCTCGGACTAGCGGGGGGGCCCGGTACAGATACGCAGTATTTT. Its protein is CASSHLGLAGGPGTDTQYF.